This record looks at one T cell receptor (beta chain) sequence and its context. These data are taken from a study of blood T cell repertoires in COVID-19. Across the whole study: The analysed material was cDNA or gDNA that came from T cells, B-cell-depleted T cells, or PBMCs.

Trimming took off 6 bases at V and 8 bases at J, with 10 bases between the two ends. The CDR3 is 12 residues long. Germline V CDR1 and CDR2: MNHEY, SVGAGI. The repertoire was sequenced with immunoSEQ multiplex PCR; TCRdb's copy has only in-frame clones and lacks some. Counted here are 200,000 to 250,000 clones, approximately 86% occurring once; the ten biggest clones make up less than 8.5%. The specimen was peripheral blood. The TCR sequence derives from a woman in her 70s with active or convalescent COVID-19. The gene calls are TRBV6-5 and TRBJ1-4, with D perhaps TRBD1 (5 bases). CDR3 DNA sequence: TGTGCCAGCAGGCGGGAGGGGGAAAAACTGTTTTTT. This gives the protein CASRREGEKLFF.